A single sample is the source of the 9 T cell receptor beta chains below, sequenced in a study of blood T cell repertoires in COVID-19 (dated by TCRdb to 2020 to 2022). The receptor library was made with the immunoSEQ multiplex PCR assay. TCRdb limited this immuneACCESS table to in-frame rearrangements with V and J called. A share of clones is missing; checked studies link under half to unresolved V genes, and the rest is unexplained. This sample has 250,000 to 300,000 clones in its table, and 85% to 90% of those were observed once. In total, the top ten clones hold roughly 11% of the sample. The sample comprised peripheral blood. These receptors originate from a woman in her thirties with COVID-19, enrolled during active disease.

V is TRBV24-1 and J is TRBJ2-3, with 10 nucleotides matching TRBD2. The CDR3 spans 14 residues. The V gene end was trimmed by 7 bases and the J gene end by 1 base; junction bases not matched to a gene: 1. Germline CDR1 and CDR2: KGHDR and SFDVKD. CDR3 coding DNA: TGTGCCACCAGCCTAGCGGGGGGCACAGATACGCAGTATTTT. It encodes CATSLAGGTDTQYF.

This clone was recorded only once. The same CDR3 arises from other DNA sequences in this sample as well. The chain uses TRBV28 and TRBJ1-6; D is possibly TRBD1 (5 bases). This CDR3 has 13 residues. Germline values: CDR1 MDHEN, CDR2 SYDVKM. V was trimmed by 4 bases and J by 6 bases, leaving 7 bases between them. The CDR3 sequence: CASSSDSNSPLHF. CDR3 sequence (DNA): TGTGCCAGCAGTTCAGACAGTAATTCACCCCTCCACTTT.

The J gene is TRBJ1-4, the V gene TRBV4-2; TRBD1 matches 8 bases. V was pared by 3 bases and J by 6 bases, with 12 bases of the junction left unmatched. Germline CDR1 reads LGHNA; CDR2 reads YNFKEQ. CDR3 length: 17 residues. The CDR3 is CASSQAAGQAPYEKLFF. The CDR3 coding sequence is TGTGCCAGCAGCCAGGCGGCGGGACAGGCTCCCTATGAAAAACTGTTTTTT.

This chain links TRBV30 with TRBJ1-2, with TRBD1 identical over 9 bases. Germline assignment: CDR1 GTSNPN and CDR2 SVGIG (reference sequence). Trimming at V came to 0 bases and at J to 8 bases, leaving 19 bases not matched to a gene. The CDR3 consists of 18 residues. CDR3 in amino acids: CAWSVWSRVGTGTFGYTF. CDR3 DNA sequence: TGTGCCTGGAGTGTATGGAGCCGAGTGGGGACAGGGACATTCGGCTACACCTTC.

The chain recombines TRBV11-2 with TRBJ2-3; perhaps TRBD2 as D (5 bases). V lost 6 bases and J lost 3, with 25 bases in between. Per the germline V gene, CDR1 is SGHAT and CDR2 is FQNNGV. The CDR3 is 18 amino acids. In DNA, the CDR3 is TGTGCCAGCAGGAGGAGGTCTGAAATACTCTATAGGACAGATACGCAGTATTTT. Amino acid sequence: CASRRRSEILYRTDTQYF.

The count of this clone is one. The chain couples TRBV5-5 to TRBJ1-3; tentatively, D is TRBD1 (5 bases). The germline V gene has CDR1 SGHKS and CDR2 YYEKEE (reference sequence). The CDR3 length is 16 residues. V lost 0 bases and J lost 3, with 13 bases in between. The CDR3 protein is CASSLGGLRDGNTIYF. The DNA for the CDR3 is TGTGCCAGCAGCTTGGGGGGACTCAGGGATGGAAACACCATATATTTT.

V and J are TRBV6-1 and TRBJ1-6; weak D call: TRBD1 (6 bases). This CDR3 region has 16 residues. The V gene's germline CDR1 is MNHNS and CDR2 SASEGT. Trimming removed 2 bases at V and 8 bases at J, with 16 bases between. CDR3 loop: CASSERGGRGYSPLHF. As DNA, the CDR3 is TGTGCCAGCAGTGAACGGGGGGGCAGGGGTTATTCACCCCTCCACTTT.

The chain couples TRBV28 to TRBJ1-2, with a possible D match to TRBD1 (5 bases). Trimming took off 8 bases at V and 6 bases at J, with 13 bases between the two ends. In germline, CDR1 is MDHEN, CDR2 SYDVKM. This CDR3 spans 12 amino acids. The CDR3 coding sequence is TGTGCCAGCGCCTTGGCGGGGGATGGCTACACCTTC. Its protein is CASALAGDGYTF.

The chain joins TRBV19 to TRBJ1-2, with TRBD1 matching 9 bases. CDR1 and CDR2 (germline): LNHDA, SQIVND (reference sequence). J was trimmed by 6 bases and V by 11 bases; bases with no gene match: 4. The CDR3 extends over 11 amino acids. CDR3 protein: CACRTGDGYTF. CDR3 coding DNA: TGTGCCTGCCGGACAGGGGATGGCTACACCTTC.